This T cell receptor beta chain came from a study of cytomegalovirus exposure and HLA in healthy donors. Study findings and constraints: TCR beta chains numbering 164 were designated cytomegalovirus-associated. Specificity of three CMV-associated chains for CMV antigens was verified in vitro. High specificity and sensitivity for cytomegalovirus status were reported for the classifier.

A word on this clone: Its target is unknown.

Germline loops: CDR1 MNHEY, CDR2 SVGAGI. V lost 2 bases and J lost 6; bases outside the gene matches: 2. CDR3 length equals 13 residues. The data were produced by immunoSEQ multiplex PCR, yet TCRdb's version contains in-frame clones alone and is incomplete. This sample has 150,000 or so clones; approximately 86% occur once, and the top ten carry 20% to 25%. The rearrangement links TRBV6-5 to TRBJ2-7; 9 bases are shared with TRBD1. The sequencing sample was made of PBMCs. The sequence was collected from a young man in good health and CMV-seropositive. CDR3 in amino acids: CASSYAQGAEQYF. DNA for the CDR3: TGTGCCAGCAGTTACGCACAGGGGGCCGAGCAGTACTTC.